This T cell receptor beta chain was recovered during a study of tissue T cells after allogeneic stem cell transplantation. Whole-study results and caveats: Sampling depth was limited, and the cohort was small and clinically varied. TCR repertoires tracked anatomic similarity, regardless of disease or transplant status. Few T cell clones were shared across patients, but motif clusters showed tissue-specific shared signatures.

Generated by immunoSEQ multiplex PCR, the TCRdb table keeps only in-frame clones and is missing some. Of under 25,000 clones in the sample, 72% were seen once. This CDR3 contains 12 residues. V was clipped by 5 bases and J by 7 bases; unmatched bases: 2. Per germline, CDR1 NSHNY and CDR2 SYGAGN. In regard to this clone: The antigen is unknown. The genes and germline here are from mouse. The missing CDR3 end, 1 residue past where the read stops, is filled in from the germline J gene.

The sequence came from a female BALB/c mouse in good health. The strain's MHC haplotype is H2-d. The J gene is TRBJ1-5, the V gene TRBV13-1, with 8 bases fitting TRBD1. The source material was spleen. CDR3 bases read: TGTGCCAGCAGGACAGGGGAGCAGGCTCCGCTT. This sequence encodes CASRTGEQAPL. The full-length CDR3 reads as CASRTGEQAPLF.